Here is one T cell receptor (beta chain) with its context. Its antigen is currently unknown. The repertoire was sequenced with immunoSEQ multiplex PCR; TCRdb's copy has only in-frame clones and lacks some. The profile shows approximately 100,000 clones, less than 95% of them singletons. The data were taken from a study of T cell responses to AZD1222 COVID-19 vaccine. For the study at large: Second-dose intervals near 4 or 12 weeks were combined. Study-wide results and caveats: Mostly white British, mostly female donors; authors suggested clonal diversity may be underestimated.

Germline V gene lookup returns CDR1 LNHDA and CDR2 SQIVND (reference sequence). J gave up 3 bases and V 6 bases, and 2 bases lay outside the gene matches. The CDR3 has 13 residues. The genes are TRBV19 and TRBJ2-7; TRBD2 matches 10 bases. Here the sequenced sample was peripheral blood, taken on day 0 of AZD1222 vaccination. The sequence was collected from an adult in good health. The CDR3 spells CASRAGGSYEQYF. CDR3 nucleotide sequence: TGTGCCAGTAGAGCGGGGGGGAGCTACGAGCAGTACTTC.